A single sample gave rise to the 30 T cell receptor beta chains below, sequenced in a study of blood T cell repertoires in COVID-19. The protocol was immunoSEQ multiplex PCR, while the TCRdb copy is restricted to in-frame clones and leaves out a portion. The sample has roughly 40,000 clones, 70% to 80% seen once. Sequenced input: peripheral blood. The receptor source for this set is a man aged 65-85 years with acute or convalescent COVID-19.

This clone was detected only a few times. CDR3: CASSIETGDQPQHF. The CDR3 bases are TGTGCCAGTAGTATCGAGACAGGGGACCAGCCCCAGCATTTT. The chain joins TRBV19 to TRBJ1-5; 8 bases map to TRBD1. This CDR3 has 14 amino acids. Germline loops: CDR1 LNHDA, CDR2 SQIVND (reference sequence). The ends lost 3 bases at V and 7 bases at J; junction bases unmatched: 5.

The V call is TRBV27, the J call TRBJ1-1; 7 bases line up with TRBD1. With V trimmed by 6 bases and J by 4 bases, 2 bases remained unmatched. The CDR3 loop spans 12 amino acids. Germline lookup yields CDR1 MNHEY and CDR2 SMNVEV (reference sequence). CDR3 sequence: CASRTGPTEAFF. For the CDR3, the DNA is TGTGCCAGCAGGACAGGGCCCACTGAAGCTTTCTTT.

CDR3 sequence (DNA): TGTGCCAGCAGTTTCTCAGGGGGCACTGAAGCTTTCTTT. Translation gives CASSFSGGTEAFF. This rearrangement joins TRBV6-5 to TRBJ1-1; the match to TRBD1 covers 7 bases. Germline CDR1 reads MNHEY; CDR2 reads SVGAGI. Trimming cost V 4 bases and J 4 bases; bases outside gene matches: 3. The CDR3 contains 13 residues.

CDR3 sequence (DNA): TGCGCCAGCAGCGGGACAGGGGGTCTCGCTTATGGCTACACCTTC. Its translation: CASSGTGGLAYGYTF. V gene TRBV5-1 combines with J gene TRBJ1-2; 11 nucleotides match TRBD1. This CDR3 has 15 residues. The V segment lost 4 bases and the J segment 5 bases; nucleotides outside the gene matches: 7. Germline CDR1 is SGHRS and CDR2 is YFSETQ.

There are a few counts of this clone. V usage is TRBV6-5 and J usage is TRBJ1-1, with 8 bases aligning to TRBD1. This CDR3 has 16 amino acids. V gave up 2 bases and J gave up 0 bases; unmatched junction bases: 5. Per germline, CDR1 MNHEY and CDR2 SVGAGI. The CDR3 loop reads CASSYMGTGMNTEAFF. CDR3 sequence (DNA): TGTGCCAGCAGTTACATGGGGACAGGAATGAACACTGAAGCTTTCTTT.

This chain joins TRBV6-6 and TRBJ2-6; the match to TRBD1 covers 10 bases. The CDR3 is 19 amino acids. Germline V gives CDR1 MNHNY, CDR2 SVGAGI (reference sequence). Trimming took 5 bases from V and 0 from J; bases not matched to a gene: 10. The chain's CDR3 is CASSPHLRTGGSGANVLTF. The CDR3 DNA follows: TGTGCCAGCAGTCCACACCTTCGGACAGGGGGCTCTGGGGCCAACGTCCTGACTTTC.

The DNA for the CDR3 is TGTGCCAGCAGCCCCCAGGCAAACTATGGCTACACCTTC. Protein product: CASSPQANYGYTF. The V and J genes are TRBV7-9 and TRBJ1-2; no firm D call. Germline V gene lookup returns CDR1 SEHNR and CDR2 FQNEAQ (reference sequence). This CDR3 comprises 13 residues. With 5 bases removed from V and 2 bases from J, the gap between germline ends came to 9 bases.

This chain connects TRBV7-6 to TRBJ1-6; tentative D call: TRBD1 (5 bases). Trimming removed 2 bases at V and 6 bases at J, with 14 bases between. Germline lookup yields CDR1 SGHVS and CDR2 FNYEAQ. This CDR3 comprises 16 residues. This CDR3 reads CASSLSAAGGNSPLHF. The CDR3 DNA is TGTGCCAGCAGCTTATCAGCGGCGGGGGGTAATTCACCCCTCCACTTT.

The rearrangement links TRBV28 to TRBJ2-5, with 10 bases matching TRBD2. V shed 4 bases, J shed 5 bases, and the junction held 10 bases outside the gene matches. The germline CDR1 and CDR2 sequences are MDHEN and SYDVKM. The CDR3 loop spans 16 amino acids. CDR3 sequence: CASSWRQAGGRETQYF. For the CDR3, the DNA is TGTGCCAGCAGTTGGCGTCAAGCGGGGGGGCGGGAGACCCAGTACTTC.

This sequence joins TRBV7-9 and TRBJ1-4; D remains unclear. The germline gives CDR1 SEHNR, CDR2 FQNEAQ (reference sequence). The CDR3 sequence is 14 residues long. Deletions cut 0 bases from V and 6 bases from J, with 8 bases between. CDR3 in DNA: TGTGCCAGCAGCTTAGCACTTCAGGATGAAAAACTGTTTTTT. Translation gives CASSLALQDEKLFF.

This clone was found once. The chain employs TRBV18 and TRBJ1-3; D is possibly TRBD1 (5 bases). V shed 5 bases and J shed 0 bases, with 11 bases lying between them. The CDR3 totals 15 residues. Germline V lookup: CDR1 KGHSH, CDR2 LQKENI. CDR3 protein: CASSKQEISGNTIYF. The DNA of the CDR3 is TGTGCCAGCTCAAAACAGGAAATCTCTGGAAACACCATATATTTT.

The CDR3 protein is CASSLPTGVNEQFF. DNA of the CDR3: TGTGCCAGCAGCTTACCCACAGGTGTTAATGAGCAGTTCTTC. The chain has TRBV7-9 and TRBJ2-1, with D possibly being TRBD1 (5 bases). The CDR3 runs 14 residues. CDR1 is SEHNR and CDR2 is FQNEAQ in the germline V gene (reference sequence). V dropped 2 bases and J dropped 7 bases, with 12 bases sitting between them.

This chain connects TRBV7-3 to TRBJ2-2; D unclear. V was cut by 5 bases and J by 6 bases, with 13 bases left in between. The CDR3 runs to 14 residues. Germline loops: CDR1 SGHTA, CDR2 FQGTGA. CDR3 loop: CASSNALKSGELFF. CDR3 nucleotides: TGTGCCAGCAGCAACGCCCTAAAGTCCGGGGAGCTGTTTTTT.

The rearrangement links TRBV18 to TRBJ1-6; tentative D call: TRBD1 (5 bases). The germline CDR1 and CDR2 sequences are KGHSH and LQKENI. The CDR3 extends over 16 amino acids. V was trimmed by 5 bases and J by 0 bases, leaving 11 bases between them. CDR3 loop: CASSSREGSYNSPLHF. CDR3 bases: TGTGCCAGCTCATCCAGGGAGGGCTCCTATAATTCACCCCTCCACTTT.

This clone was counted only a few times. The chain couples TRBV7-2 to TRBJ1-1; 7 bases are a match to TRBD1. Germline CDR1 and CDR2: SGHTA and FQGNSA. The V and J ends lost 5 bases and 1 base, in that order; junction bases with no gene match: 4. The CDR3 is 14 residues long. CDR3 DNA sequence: TGTGCCAGCAGCCCTACAGGGGCGAACACTGAAGCTTTCTTT. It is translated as CASSPTGANTEAFF.

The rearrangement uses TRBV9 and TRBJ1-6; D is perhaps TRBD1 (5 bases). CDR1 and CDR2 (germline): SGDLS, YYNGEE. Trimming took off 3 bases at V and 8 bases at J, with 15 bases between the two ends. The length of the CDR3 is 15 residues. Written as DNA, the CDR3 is TGTGCCAGCAGCGAGGGGCCTTCCCGGGATTCACCCCTCCACTTT. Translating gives CASSEGPSRDSPLHF.

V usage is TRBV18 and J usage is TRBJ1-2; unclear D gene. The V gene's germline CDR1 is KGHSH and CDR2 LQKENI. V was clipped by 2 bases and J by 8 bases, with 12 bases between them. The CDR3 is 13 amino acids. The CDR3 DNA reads TGTGCCAGCTCACCAGCGGGTTTTAGCGGCTACACCTTC. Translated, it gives CASSPAGFSGYTF.

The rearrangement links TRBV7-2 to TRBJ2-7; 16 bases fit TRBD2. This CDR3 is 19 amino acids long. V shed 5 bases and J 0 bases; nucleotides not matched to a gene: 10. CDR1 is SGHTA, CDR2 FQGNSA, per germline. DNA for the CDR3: TGTGCCAGCAGCCCCACAGGGACTAGCGGGGGGGGGAGCTCCTACGAGCAGTACTTC. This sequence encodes CASSPTGTSGGGSSYEQYF.

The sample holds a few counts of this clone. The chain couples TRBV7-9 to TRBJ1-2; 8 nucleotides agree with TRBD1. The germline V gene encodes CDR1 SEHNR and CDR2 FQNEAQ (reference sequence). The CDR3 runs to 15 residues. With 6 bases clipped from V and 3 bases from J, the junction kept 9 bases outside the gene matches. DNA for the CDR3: TGTGCCAGCAGAGACAGGGGTGATTACGACTATGGCTACACCTTC. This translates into CASRDRGDYDYGYTF.

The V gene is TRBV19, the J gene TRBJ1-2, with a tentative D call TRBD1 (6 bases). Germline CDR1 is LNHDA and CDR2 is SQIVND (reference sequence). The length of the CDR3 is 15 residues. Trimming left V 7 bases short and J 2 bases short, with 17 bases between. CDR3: CASTPQGTANYGYTF. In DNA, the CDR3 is TGTGCCAGTACCCCCCAGGGGACGGCCAACTATGGCTACACCTTC.

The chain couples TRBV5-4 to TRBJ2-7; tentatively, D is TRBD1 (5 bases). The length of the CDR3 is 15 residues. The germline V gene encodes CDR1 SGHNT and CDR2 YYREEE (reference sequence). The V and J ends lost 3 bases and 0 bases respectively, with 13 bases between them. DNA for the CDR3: TGTGCCAGCAGCTACGGGTCCAGGGTCTCCTACGAGCAGTACTTC. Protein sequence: CASSYGSRVSYEQYF.

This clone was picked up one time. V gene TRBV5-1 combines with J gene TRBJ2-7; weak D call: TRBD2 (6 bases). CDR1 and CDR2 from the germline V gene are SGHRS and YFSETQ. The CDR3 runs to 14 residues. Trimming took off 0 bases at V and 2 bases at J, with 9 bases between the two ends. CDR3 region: CASSLDGGTYEQYF. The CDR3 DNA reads TGCGCCAGCAGCTTGGATGGGGGGACCTACGAGCAGTACTTC.

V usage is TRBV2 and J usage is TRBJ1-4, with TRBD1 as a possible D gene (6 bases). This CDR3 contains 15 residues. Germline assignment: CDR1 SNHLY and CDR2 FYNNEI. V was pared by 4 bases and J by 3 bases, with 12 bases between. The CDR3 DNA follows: TGTGCCAGCAGTGCACAGGGAAAGGCTAATGAAAAACTGTTTTTT. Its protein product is CASSAQGKANEKLFF.

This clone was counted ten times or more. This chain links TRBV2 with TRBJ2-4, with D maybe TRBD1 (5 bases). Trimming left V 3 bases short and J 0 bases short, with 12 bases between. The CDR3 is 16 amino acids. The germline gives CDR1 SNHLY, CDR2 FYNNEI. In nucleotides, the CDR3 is TGTGCCAGCAGTGATATGACAGTAATAGCCAAAAACATTCAGTACTTC. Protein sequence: CASSDMTVIAKNIQYF.

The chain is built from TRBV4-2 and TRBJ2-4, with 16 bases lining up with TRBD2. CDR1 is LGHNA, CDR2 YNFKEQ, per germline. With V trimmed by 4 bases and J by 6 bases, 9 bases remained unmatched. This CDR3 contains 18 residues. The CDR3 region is CASSPSGTSGGGGNIQYF. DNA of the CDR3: TGTGCCAGCAGCCCATCCGGGACTAGCGGGGGGGGCGGAAACATTCAGTACTTC.

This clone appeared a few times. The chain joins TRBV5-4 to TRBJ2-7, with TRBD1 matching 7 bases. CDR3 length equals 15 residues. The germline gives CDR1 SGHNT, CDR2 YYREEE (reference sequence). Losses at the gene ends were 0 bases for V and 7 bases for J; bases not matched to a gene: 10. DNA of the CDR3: TGTGCCAGCAGCTTGGAGGCACAGGGGACGGGGGAGCAGTACTTC. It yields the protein CASSLEAQGTGEQYF.

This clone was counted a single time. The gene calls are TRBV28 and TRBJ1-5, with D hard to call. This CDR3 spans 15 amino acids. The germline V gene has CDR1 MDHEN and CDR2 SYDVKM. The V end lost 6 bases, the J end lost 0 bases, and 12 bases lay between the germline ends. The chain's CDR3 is CASSRRDFSNQPQHF. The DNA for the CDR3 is TGTGCCAGCAGCCGACGGGATTTTAGCAATCAGCCCCAGCATTTT.

The DNA for the CDR3 is TGTGCCACCAGCAAAGAGCGCGGGGCTTCTGGAAACACCATATATTTT. As protein: CATSKERGASGNTIYF. The chain employs TRBV15 and TRBJ1-3; tentatively, D is TRBD1 (5 bases). V was cut by 4 bases and J by 1 base, with 14 bases left in between. CDR1 is LNHNV, CDR2 YYDKDF, per germline (reference sequence). The CDR3 loop spans 16 amino acids. Full variable domain (remainder filled in from reference TRBV15 and TRBJ1-3): DAMVIQNPRYQVTQFGKPVTLSCSQTLNHNVMYWYQQKSSQAPKLLFHYYDKDFNNEADTPDNFQSRRPNTSFCFLDIRSPGLGDTAMYLCATSKERGASGNTIYFGEGSWLTVV.

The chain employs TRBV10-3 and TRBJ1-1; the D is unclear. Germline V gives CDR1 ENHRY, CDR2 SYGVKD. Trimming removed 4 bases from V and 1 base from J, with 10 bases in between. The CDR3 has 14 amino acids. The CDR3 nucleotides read TGTGCCATCAGTGCCAAGGAGAAGAACACTGAAGCTTTCTTT. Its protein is CAISAKEKNTEAFF.

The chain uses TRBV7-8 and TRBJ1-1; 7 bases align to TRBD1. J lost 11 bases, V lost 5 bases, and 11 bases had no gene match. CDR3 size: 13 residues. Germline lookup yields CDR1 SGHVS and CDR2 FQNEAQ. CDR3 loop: CASSPRQGGSAFF. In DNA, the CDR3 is TGTGCCAGCAGCCCCAGACAGGGAGGTTCGGCTTTCTTT.